This T cell receptor (beta chain) was sequenced for a study of technical replicates of blood from several donors. Generated by immunoSEQ multiplex PCR, the TCRdb table keeps only in-frame clones and is missing some. The sample yields tens of thousands of clones, 92% seen once. The material sequenced was T cells isolated from PBMCs. This receptor was identified in a human donor in good health.

The CDR3 nucleotides read TGTGCCAGCAGCTTGGAAGGGAGGCTGTCTGGGGCCAACGTCCTGACTTTC. Its translation is CASSLEGRLSGANVLTF. The chain couples TRBV5-6 to TRBJ2-6; D perhaps matches TRBD2 (6 bases). Germline CDR1 reads SGHDT; CDR2 reads YYEEEE. The CDR3 is 17 amino acids. V gave up 0 bases and J gave up 1 base, with 11 bases separating them.